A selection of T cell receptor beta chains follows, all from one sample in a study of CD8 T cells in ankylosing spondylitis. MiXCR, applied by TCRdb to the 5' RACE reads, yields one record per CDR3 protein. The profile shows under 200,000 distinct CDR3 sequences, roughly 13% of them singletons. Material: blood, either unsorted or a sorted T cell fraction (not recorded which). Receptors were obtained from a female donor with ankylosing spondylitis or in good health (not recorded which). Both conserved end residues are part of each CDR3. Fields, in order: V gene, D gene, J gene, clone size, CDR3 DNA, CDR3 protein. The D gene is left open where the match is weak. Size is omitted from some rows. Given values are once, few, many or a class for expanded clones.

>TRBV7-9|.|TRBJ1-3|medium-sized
TGTGCCAGCAGCCAGGCTTCTTGGTCCTCCTCTGGAAACACCATATATTTT
CASSQASWSSSGNTIYF
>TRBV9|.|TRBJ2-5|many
TGTGCCAGCAGCGTCTCCGGGACAACTCAAGAGACCCAGTACTTC
CASSVSGTTQETQYF
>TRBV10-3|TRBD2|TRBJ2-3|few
TGTGCCATCAGTGAGTCTCCGACTAGCCTTAGCACAGATACGCAGTATTTT
CAISESPTSLSTDTQYF
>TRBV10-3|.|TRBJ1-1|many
TGTGCCATCAGCCGGGGGGGGAACACTGAAGCTTTCTTT
CAISRGGNTEAFF
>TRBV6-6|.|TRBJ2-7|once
TGTGCCAGCTCGGGAGTGGCGGGACACGAGCAGTACTTC
CASSGVAGHEQYF
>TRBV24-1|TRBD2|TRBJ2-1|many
TGTGCCACCAGTGATTCACCCGGGGGGTTAAGCTCCTACAATGAGCAGTTCTTC
CATSDSPGGLSSYNEQFF
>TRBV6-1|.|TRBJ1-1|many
TGTGCCAGCACCTCAGTTCCAGGGAACACTGAAGCTTTCTTT
CASTSVPGNTEAFF
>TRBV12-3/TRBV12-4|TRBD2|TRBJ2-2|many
TGTGCCAGCAAGGGACTAGCGGGAGGGCCCGCCGGGGAGCTGTTTTTT
CASKGLAGGPAGELFF
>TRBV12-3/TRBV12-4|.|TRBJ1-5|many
TGTGCCAGCACAAAGGGGGGACATCAGCCCCAGCATTTT
CASTKGGHQPQHF
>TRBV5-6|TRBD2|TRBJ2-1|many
TGTGCCAGCAGCTCGCCCGGGACTAACTACAATGAGCAGTTCTTC
CASSSPGTNYNEQFF
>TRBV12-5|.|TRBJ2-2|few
TGTGCTAGTGGTTTGGGACAGTCCTCGAACACCGGGGAGCTGTTTTTT
CASGLGQSSNTGELFF
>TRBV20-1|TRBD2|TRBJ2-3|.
TGCTGTGCTCCTAGACTAGCGGGAAGCACAGATACGCAGTATTTT
CCAPRLAGSTDTQYF
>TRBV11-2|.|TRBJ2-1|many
TGTGCCAGCGAGAGCTCCTACAATGAGCAGTTCTTC
CASESSYNEQFF
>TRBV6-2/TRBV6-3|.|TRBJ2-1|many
TGTGCCAGCAGTAAGGGGGGCGAGCAGTTCTTC
CASSKGGEQFF
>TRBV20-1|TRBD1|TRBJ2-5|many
TGCAGTGCTAGCCCGGGACAGCTGGGAGAGACCCAGTACTTC
CSASPGQLGETQYF
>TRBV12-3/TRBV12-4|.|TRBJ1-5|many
TGTGCCAGCAGTTTATGGGGAAGCAATCAGCCCCAGCATTTT
CASSLWGSNQPQHF
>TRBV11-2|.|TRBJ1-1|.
TGTGCCAGCAGCTTATTCACCGGGGACACTGAAGCTTTCTTT
CASSLFTGDTEAFF
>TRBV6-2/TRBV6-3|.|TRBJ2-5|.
TGTGCCAGCAGCACCTCCACGCCGGGGGGCGCACAGGTAGAGACCCAGTACTTC
CASSTSTPGGAQVETQYF
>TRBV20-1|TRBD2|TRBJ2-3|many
TGCAGTGCTAGAGTCGGACTAGCGGGACCAGATACGCAGTATTTT
CSARVGLAGPDTQYF
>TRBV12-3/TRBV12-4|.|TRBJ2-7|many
TGTGCCAGCAGTTTAATTGGGGGACCCTACGAGCAGTACTTC
CASSLIGGPYEQYF